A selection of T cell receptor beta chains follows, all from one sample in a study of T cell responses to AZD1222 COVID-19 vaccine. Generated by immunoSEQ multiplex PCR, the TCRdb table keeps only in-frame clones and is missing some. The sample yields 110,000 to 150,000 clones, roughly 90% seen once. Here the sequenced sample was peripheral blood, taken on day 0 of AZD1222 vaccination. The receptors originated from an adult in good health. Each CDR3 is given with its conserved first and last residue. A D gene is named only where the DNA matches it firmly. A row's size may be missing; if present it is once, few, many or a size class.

CASSAWPRDTQYF,TGTGCCAGCAGCGCGTGGCCGAGGGATACGCAGTATTTT,TRBV6-5,NA,TRBJ2-3,NA
CASSSPPLSEQYF,TGTGCCAGCAGTTCCCCACCCCTCTCCGAGCAGTACTTC,TRBV6-6,once,TRBJ2-7,NA
CASSFPPGQGRGPRKAFF,TGTGCCAGCAGCTTCCCTCCCGGACAGGGGCGAGGTCCACGAAAAGCTTTCTTT,TRBV7-2,NA,TRBJ1-1,TRBD1
CAWSPAPVAGVVFF,TGTGCCTGGAGTCCCGCCCCGGTGGCAGGGGTTGTTTTCTTT,TRBV30,NA,TRBJ1-1,NA
CAWQRGAGDGYVTEAFF,TGTGCCTGGCAGAGGGGGGCAGGGGATGGGTATGTCACTGAAGCTTTCTTT,TRBV30,NA,TRBJ1-1,NA
CAWSLAGRTYNSPLHF,TGTGCCTGGAGTCTAGCAGGGCGAACCTATAATTCACCCCTCCACTTT,TRBV30,once,TRBJ1-6,NA
CASSQGPGGTTEAFF,TGTGCCAGCAGCCAAGGTCCGGGGGGGACCACTGAAGCTTTCTTT,TRBV3-1/TRBV3-2,NA,TRBJ1-1,NA
CASSFWADSNQPQHF,TGTGCCAGCAGCTTTTGGGCGGATAGCAATCAGCCCCAGCATTTT,TRBV5-5,NA,TRBJ1-5,NA
CASRTGFEAFF,TGTGCCAGCAGGACAGGGTTTGAAGCTTTCTTT,TRBV6-5,NA,TRBJ1-1,TRBD1
CASNHHGPLSTQAFF,TGTGCCAGCAACCACCACGGGCCACTGAGCACTCAAGCTTTCTTT,TRBV7-2,NA,TRBJ1-1,NA
CSVESVREKNTEAFF,TGCAGCGTTGAATCGGTTAGAGAGAAAAACACTGAAGCTTTCTTT,TRBV29-1,NA,TRBJ1-1,NA
CASRRPGAGGYTF,TGCGCCAGTCGGCGGCCGGGGGCGGGTGGCTACACCTTC,TRBV5-1,NA,TRBJ1-2,NA
CATGGTGELFF,TGTGCCACCGGTGGTACCGGGGAGCTGTTTTTT,TRBV12-3/TRBV12-4,NA,TRBJ2-2,NA
CASSLVGFSNQPQHF,TGTGCCAGCAGCTTAGTAGGGTTTAGCAATCAGCCCCAGCATTTT,TRBV7-2,NA,TRBJ1-5,NA
CASSLGPYPDQKGTDTQYF,TGTGCCAGCAGCTTAGGTCCCTACCCGGACCAAAAAGGCACAGATACGCAGTATTTT,TRBV11-2,NA,TRBJ2-3,NA
CAISSTGTDNQPQHF,TGTGCCATCAGTTCGACAGGGACTGACAATCAGCCCCAGCATTTT,TRBV10-3,NA,TRBJ1-5,TRBD1
CATSLGHPNSPLHF,TGTGCCACCAGTCTGGGACACCCTAATTCACCCCTCCACTTT,TRBV15,NA,TRBJ1-6,NA
CASSRGQATLQHF,TGTGCCAGCAGCAGGGGACAGGCGACCCTTCAGCATTTT,TRBV27,NA,TRBJ1-5,TRBD1
CASSGQGAGNTIYF,TGTGCCAGCAGCGGTCAGGGGGCTGGAAACACCATATATTTT,TRBV16,NA,TRBJ1-3,TRBD1
CASSVFGTAGTDTQYF,TGTGCCAGCAGCGTATTTGGGACAGCCGGCACAGATACGCAGTATTTT,TRBV9,NA,TRBJ2-3,TRBD1